Listed here are 8 T cell receptor beta chains from one sample, sequenced in a study of T cell responses to AZD1222 COVID-19 vaccine. Generated by immunoSEQ multiplex PCR, the TCRdb table keeps only in-frame clones and is missing some. The sample includes more than 150,000 clones, 85% to 95% of them seen just once. This specimen consisted of peripheral blood, obtained on day 0 of AZD1222 vaccination. These receptor sequences come from an adult in good health.

This clone is a singleton in its sample. Mismatch with germline at one junction end may stem from a read error. Other nucleotide sequences from this sample produce the same CDR3. The V call is TRBV5-1, the J call TRBJ2-3, with D unclear. The CDR3 sequence is 14 residues long. Germline V gives CDR1 SGHRS, CDR2 YFSETQ. Here the CDR3 DNA reads TGCGCCAGCAGCTTGGGGCCCGGCACGGATACGCAGTATTTT. Its translation is CASSLGPGTDTQYF.

This clone was seen only once. This chain uses TRBV7-3 with TRBJ1-3; D remains unclear. CDR3 size: 13 residues. The V end lost 5 bases, the J end lost 2 bases, and 7 bases lay between the germline ends. Germline CDR1 and CDR2: SGHTA and FQGTGA. Here the CDR3 reads CASSPNPGNTIYF. The CDR3 nucleotides are TGTGCCAGCAGCCCCAATCCTGGAAACACCATATATTTT.

About this clone itself: Different DNA sequences within this sample yield the same CDR3. This chain connects TRBV5-1 to TRBJ2-3; 7 nucleotides agree with TRBD2. In germline, CDR1 is SGHRS, CDR2 YFSETQ. Germline trimming cut 4 bases from V and 1 base from J; bases unmatched to any gene: 3. There are 14 residues in the CDR3. DNA of the CDR3: TGCGCCAGCAGCCGACTAGCAGGCACAGATACGCAGTATTTT. Protein: CASSRLAGTDTQYF.

The chain employs TRBV30 and TRBJ1-1; 9 bases line up with TRBD1. V was clipped by 3 bases and J by 1 base; unmatched bases: 9. The CDR3 spans 16 residues. CDR1 and CDR2 from the germline V gene are GTSNPN and SVGIG (reference sequence). This chain's CDR3 is CAWSIPTGGKNTEAFF. The CDR3, as DNA: TGTGCCTGGAGCATTCCGACAGGGGGGAAGAACACTGAAGCTTTCTTT.

V gene TRBV7-9 combines with J gene TRBJ1-1; D ambiguous. Germline V gene data show CDR1 as SEHNR and CDR2 as FQNEAQ (reference sequence). V lost 3 bases and J 4 bases, leaving 12 bases between the germline ends. The CDR3 consists of 14 residues. In DNA form, the CDR3 reads TGTGCCAGCAGCTTCAATCCCACCGCCACTGAAGCTTTCTTT. Translating gives CASSFNPTATEAFF. The full variable domain, rest sourced from reference TRBV7-9 and TRBJ1-1, is DTGVSQNPRHKITKRGQNVTFRCDPISEHNRLYWYRQTLGQGPEFLTYFQNEAQLEKSRLLSDRFSAERPKGSFSTLEIQRTEQGDSAMYLCASSFNPTATEAFFGQGTRLTVV.

This clone came up a few times. The chain joins TRBV27 to TRBJ2-2, with TRBD2 matching 9 bases. This CDR3 region has 17 residues. Germline lookup yields CDR1 MNHEY and CDR2 SMNVEV (reference sequence). Trimming at V came to 6 bases and at J to 4 bases, leaving 12 bases not matched to a gene. CDR3 sequence (DNA): TGTGCCAGCAGCCTGCATATGACTAGCGGAGCCACCGGGGAGCTGTTTTTT. It yields the protein CASSLHMTSGATGELFF.

The DNA of the CDR3 is TGTGCCAGCAGTCAGATGGGGACGGGCTATGGCTACACCTTC. It specifies CASSQMGTGYGYTF. V and J are TRBV28 and TRBJ1-2, with D possibly TRBD1 on 5 matching bases. Germline V gene sequence: CDR1 MDHEN, CDR2 SYDVKM. The CDR3 loop spans 14 amino acids. V lost 5 bases and J lost 4, with 14 bases in between.

The chain couples TRBV10-1 to TRBJ2-5; no firm D call. There are 11 residues in the CDR3. Between the trimmed V and J ends, which lost 1 base and 7 bases, there was a span of 4 bases. Germline CDR1 is WNHNN and CDR2 is SYGVQD (reference sequence). CDR3 residues: CASSEFWTQYF. CDR3 bases: TGCGCCAGCAGTGAGTTTTGGACCCAGTACTTC.